Listed here are 25 T cell receptor beta chains from one sample, sequenced in a study of T cell clusters in autoimmune cytopenias. Some 38,000 genome equivalents of blood DNA were amplified for TRB. TRB was amplified by touch-down multiplex PCR, primer pools A and B combined. Each CDR3 protein gets one entry in TCRdb, which reprocessed the multiplex PCR reads and gives no DNA. The table for this sample gives 12,000 or so distinct CDR3 sequences. These same records also appear under a second study, on T cell repertoires in aging, cancer and after chemotherapy.

Material for sequencing was peripheral blood. These receptor sequences come from a human donor in good health.

CDR3: CSVVGQGARGYTF. The rearrangement links TRBV29-1 to TRBJ1-2; TCRdb names TRBD1, which stays unverified in the absence of DNA. The CDR3 is made up of 13 amino acids. Germline CDR1 and CDR2: SQVTM and ANQGSEA.

The rearrangement joins TRBV6-2 or TRBV6-3 to TRBJ1-4. The CDR3 is 15 residues long. The germline V gene encodes CDR1 MNHEY and CDR2 SVGEGT. The CDR3 is CASTRSRRTNEKLFF.

The CDR3: CASSSTGPNSPLHF. V is TRBV6-5 and J is TRBJ1-6; lacking DNA, the TRBD1 call made by TCRdb goes unchecked. Germline lookup yields CDR1 MNHEY and CDR2 SVGAGI. The CDR3 extends over 14 amino acids.

The chain is built from TRBV18 and TRBJ1-4. CDR1 and CDR2 from the germline V gene are KGHSH and LQKENI. CDR3 length: 14 residues. The chain's CDR3 is CASSPQSLNEKLFF.

This clonotype is deemed medium-sized (0.01 to 0.1%) by its frequency. The J gene is TRBJ2-2, the V gene TRBV6-5. The germline V gene encodes CDR1 MNHEY and CDR2 SVGAGI. The CDR3 is 14 residues long. CDR3 sequence reads: CASSYSSASGELFF.

This chain uses TRBV19 with TRBJ2-5; TCRdb proposes TRBD2, but this gene call is untestable without DNA. This CDR3 region has 14 residues. The germline V gene encodes CDR1 LNHDA and CDR2 SQIVND (reference sequence). CDR3 sequence: CASSTMGGGETQYF.

V usage is TRBV6-5 and J usage is TRBJ2-1; the TRBD1 assignment by TCRdb is unverifiable without DNA. The CDR3 consists of 15 residues. From germline, CDR1 is MNHEY and CDR2 SVGAGI. CDR3 loop: CASSYSGGVDNEQFF.

The V and J genes are TRBV19 and TRBJ2-5; TCRdb's D gene call, TRBD2, goes unchecked for lack of DNA. CDR3 length equals 12 residues. CDR1 LNHDA and CDR2 SQIVND come from the germline V gene (reference sequence). CDR3: CASSPAKETQYF. The full variable domain, with the rest looked up from reference TRBV19 and TRBJ2-5, is DGGITQSPKYLFRKEGQNVTLSCEQNLNHDAMYWYRQDPGQGLRLIYYSQIVNDFQKGDIAEGYSVSREKKESFPLTVTSAQKNPTAFYLCASSPAKETQYFGPGTRLLVL.

J is TRBJ1-1 and V is TRBV6-2 or TRBV6-3; TCRdb's D call of TRBD1 is untestable without DNA. CDR3 length: 14 amino acids. Germline assignment: CDR1 MNHEY and CDR2 SVGEGT. The CDR3 loop reads CASRVRVVNTEAFF.

According to its frequency, this clonotype is medium-sized. V gene TRBV29-1 combines with J gene TRBJ2-5; the TRBD1 assignment by TCRdb is unverifiable without DNA. The CDR3 extends over 12 amino acids. The V gene's germline CDR1 is SQVTM and CDR2 ANQGSEA. The CDR3 spells CSAGTPQETQYF.

This chain connects TRBV5-6 to TRBJ2-1; TCRdb returns TRBD2, unconfirmable since there is no DNA. The CDR3 runs to 17 residues. Per the germline V gene, CDR1 is SGHDT and CDR2 is YYEEEE. This CDR3 is CASSSISGGAYYNEQFF.

The rearrangement joins TRBV30 to TRBJ2-1. The CDR3 contains 14 residues. Germline CDR1 GTSNPN, CDR2 SVGIG (reference sequence). The CDR3 sequence is CACYRYESYNEQFF.

The J gene is TRBJ2-5, the V gene TRBV7-2; lacking DNA, the TRBD2 call made by TCRdb goes unchecked. This CDR3 is built from 15 residues. Looked up from germline, CDR1 is SGHTA and CDR2 is FQGNSA. This CDR3 reads CASSLGVAGQETQYF. Together with reference TRBV7-2 and TRBJ2-5, the CDR3 gives the full variable domain: GAGVSQSPSNKVTEKGKDVELRCDPISGHTALYWYRQSLGQGLEFLIYFQGNSAPDKSGLPSDRFSAERTGGSVSTLTIQRTQQEDSAVYLCASSLGVAGQETQYFGPGTRLLVL.

The chain links TRBV13 to TRBJ1-1. The CDR3 runs 15 residues. Germline CDR1 reads PRHDT; CDR2 reads FYEKMQ (reference sequence). CDR3 sequence: CASSIKGYMNTEAFF.

V is TRBV27 and J is TRBJ1-1; TCRdb's D gene call, TRBD1, goes unchecked for lack of DNA. Germline V gene sequence: CDR1 MNHEY, CDR2 SMNVEV (reference sequence). The CDR3 contains 13 residues. CDR3 sequence reads: CASSPIDRGEAFF.

The rearrangement uses TRBV20-1 and TRBJ2-2; TCRdb picks TRBD1, but there is no DNA to check that call. Germline V gene data show CDR1 as DFQATT and CDR2 as SNEGSKA (reference sequence). The CDR3 loop spans 14 amino acids. CDR3: CSARDQGTDGELFF.

The gene calls are TRBV30 and TRBJ2-3; checking the TCRdb D call of TRBD2 is not possible without DNA. CDR1 GTSNPN and CDR2 SVGIG come from the germline V gene (reference sequence). The CDR3 totals 20 residues. The CDR3 spells CAWSRGLGTSGGIRWNTQYF.

This clonotype is labeled medium-sized based on frequency. The gene calls are TRBV12-3 or TRBV12-4 and TRBJ2-5. The CDR3 spans 13 residues. The CDR3 spells CASSEISKETQYF.

The rearrangement joins TRBV6-4 to TRBJ1-2; lacking DNA, the TRBD1 call made by TCRdb goes unchecked. The germline gives CDR1 MRHNA, CDR2 SNTAGT. The CDR3 is 14 residues long. CDR3 amino acids: CASSETGQGYGYTF.

This rearrangement joins TRBV5-6 to TRBJ2-5; TCRdb indicates TRBD1, and absent DNA this call remains unverified. The germline V gene has CDR1 SGHDT and CDR2 YYEEEE. The CDR3 is 13 amino acids. The CDR3 loop is CASSFWGMVAQYF. Full variable domain (remainder filled in from reference TRBV5-6 and TRBJ2-5): DAGVTQSPTHLIKTRGQQVTLRCSPKSGHDTVSWYQQALGQGPQFIFQYYEEEERQRGNFPDRFSGHQFPNYSSELNVNALLLGDSALYLCASSFWGMVAQYFGPGTRLLVL.

CDR3 in amino acids: CAWSGRGWGQGANEQFF. The gene calls are TRBV30 and TRBJ2-1; checking the TCRdb D call of TRBD1 is not possible without DNA. Germline-derived CDR1 and CDR2 are GTSNPN and SVGIG (reference sequence). The CDR3 covers 17 residues.

V gene TRBV6-1 combines with J gene TRBJ1-1; checking the TCRdb D call of TRBD1 is not possible without DNA. The CDR3 consists of 17 residues. The germline gives CDR1 MNHNS, CDR2 SASEGT. The CDR3 sequence: CASSEAWGMEMNTEAFF.

This chain connects TRBV19 to TRBJ2-1; TCRdb returns TRBD1, unconfirmable since there is no DNA. Germline CDR1 and CDR2: LNHDA and SQIVND (reference sequence). The CDR3 spans 17 residues. CDR3 sequence reads: CASSDGSGGGSYNEQFF. Looking up the rest from reference TRBV19 and TRBJ2-1 gives the full variable domain: DGGITQSPKYLFRKEGQNVTLSCEQNLNHDAMYWYRQDPGQGLRLIYYSQIVNDFQKGDIAEGYSVSREKKESFPLTVTSAQKNPTAFYLCASSDGSGGGSYNEQFFGPGTRLTVL.

The chain is built from TRBV5-5 and TRBJ2-7; the D call from TCRdb, TRBD2, cannot be confirmed without DNA. The CDR3 has 15 amino acids. Germline V lookup: CDR1 SGHKS, CDR2 YYEKEE (reference sequence). Here the CDR3 reads CASSWGTSGAGEQYF. The entire variable domain, with the rest obtained from reference TRBV5-5 and TRBJ2-7, is as follows: DAGVTQSPTHLIKTRGQQVTLRCSPISGHKSVSWYQQVLGQGPQFIFQYYEKEERGRGNFPDRFSARQFPNYSSELNVNALLLGDSALYLCASSWGTSGAGEQYFGPGTRLTVT.

J is TRBJ1-6 and V is TRBV12-3 or TRBV12-4; TCRdb calls TRBD1, which cannot be checked without DNA. The CDR3 spans 16 residues. CDR3 loop: CASTSHSGQGGSPLHF.